These 20 T cell receptor beta chains share one sample of origin, sequenced in a study of chemoradiotherapy in HPV16-positive cancers. Assay used: immunoSEQ multiplex PCR; TCRdb lists only in-frame clones, some missing. The table includes about 3,500 clones, about four fifths detected once. The sequencing here drew on tumor tissue, taken from a patient who underwent chemoradiotherapy. These receptors were collected from a human donor with HPV-associated anogenital cancer.

V usage is TRBV9 and J usage is TRBJ2-1; 11 nucleotides line up with TRBD2. V trimming: 3 bases; J trimming: 2 bases; junction bases outside the gene matches: 4. CDR3 length equals 16 residues. Germline-derived CDR1 and CDR2 are SGDLS and YYNGEE. CDR3 loop: CASSASGGFTYNEQFF. CDR3 DNA: TGTGCCAGCAGCGCTAGCGGGGGGTTCACCTACAATGAGCAGTTCTTC.

This sequence joins TRBV9 and TRBJ2-5, with TRBD2 matching over 11 bases. CDR3 length equals 15 residues. The J segment lost 5 bases and the V segment lost 4 bases, leaving 7 bases of the junction unmatched. Germline CDR1 and CDR2: SGDLS and YYNGEE. CDR3 amino acids: CASSTRPSGRETQYF. CDR3 sequence (DNA): TGTGCCAGCAGCACCCGGCCTAGCGGGAGGGAGACCCAGTACTTC.

Turning to this clone: Other DNA sequences of this sample code for an identical CDR3. V is TRBV7-9 and J is TRBJ1-1, with D perhaps TRBD1 (6 bases). This CDR3 spans 14 amino acids. Deletions cut 3 bases from V and 1 base from J, with 9 bases between. Germline loops: CDR1 SEHNR, CDR2 FQNEAQ (reference sequence). In nucleotides, the CDR3 is TGTGCCAGCAGCTTTTACAGGGAGAACACTGAAGCTTTCTTT. This translates into CASSFYRENTEAFF.

The gene calls are TRBV6-5 and TRBJ1-1, with 8 bases aligning to TRBD1. Germline V gives CDR1 MNHEY, CDR2 SVGAGI. CDR3 length: 14 amino acids. Losses at the gene ends were 6 bases for V and 4 bases for J; bases not matched to a gene: 7. The CDR3 is CASRATGAGTEAFF. Written as DNA, the CDR3 is TGTGCCAGCAGAGCGACAGGGGCTGGCACTGAAGCTTTCTTT.

The V gene is TRBV20-1, the J gene TRBJ2-5; a weak D match, TRBD1 (5 bases). CDR1 is DFQATT, CDR2 SNEGSKA, per germline (reference sequence). The V end was cut by 6 bases, the J end by 5 bases, with 7 bases between. The CDR3 consists of 10 residues. In nucleotides, the CDR3 is TGCAGTGCAGCAGGGGAGACCCAGTACTTC. This translates into CSAAGETQYF.

This clone has just one count. In nucleotides, the CDR3 is TGTGCCAGCAGCGTAAGTGTCTCGGGACAGGGGGCAGCTGGCTACACCTTC. Encoded protein: CASSVSVSGQGAAGYTF. The rearrangement uses TRBV9 and TRBJ1-2; 12 nucleotides agree with TRBD1. J was trimmed by 7 bases and V by 1 base; bases with no gene match: 11. The CDR3 length is 17 residues. Per the germline V gene, CDR1 is SGDLS and CDR2 is YYNGEE.

The rearrangement uses TRBV7-9 and TRBJ2-7, with a possible D match to TRBD1 (6 bases). Between the trimmed V and J ends, which lost 7 bases and 4 bases, there was a span of 14 bases. The CDR3 sequence is 13 residues long. Germline V gene data show CDR1 as SEHNR and CDR2 as FQNEAQ (reference sequence). CDR3 nucleotide sequence: TGTGCCAGCATCCCTCAACAGGGTTACGAGCAGTACTTC. Amino acids: CASIPQQGYEQYF.

The V call is TRBV6-5, the J call TRBJ2-7; D is uncertain. V was cut by 5 bases and J by 5 bases, with 19 bases left in between. Per germline, CDR1 MNHEY and CDR2 SVGAGI. CDR3 length equals 15 residues. This chain's CDR3 is CASSPRMAPADEQYF. The CDR3 DNA sequence: TGTGCCAGCAGTCCCCGGATGGCCCCCGCGGACGAGCAGTACTTC.

The V and J genes are TRBV28 and TRBJ2-1; D may be TRBD2 (5 bases). Germline values: CDR1 MDHEN, CDR2 SYDVKM. This CDR3 contains 15 residues. Deletions cut 3 bases from V and 2 bases from J, with 11 bases between. The CDR3 here is CASSFAEGPYNEQFF. For the CDR3, the DNA is TGTGCCAGCAGTTTCGCCGAGGGCCCCTACAATGAGCAGTTCTTC.

This chain joins TRBV10-1 and TRBJ1-4; possible D gene TRBD1, 5 bases. In germline, CDR1 is WNHNN, CDR2 SYGVQD (reference sequence). Deletions cut 6 bases from V and 10 bases from J, with 24 bases between. The CDR3 covers 16 residues. CDR3 nucleotides: TGCGCCAGCAGCCAAAGCTTGACAGCGGAAGATGGAAAACTGTTTTTT. It specifies CASSQSLTAEDGKLFF.

The CDR3 nucleotides read TGTGCCAGCAGCTTAGGGACATTCGCCACCGTGGGCGGGGAGCTGTTTTTT. Translating it yields CASSLGTFATVGGELFF. The chain couples TRBV11-2 to TRBJ2-2; D may be TRBD1 (5 bases). The CDR3 extends over 17 amino acids. Germline values: CDR1 SGHAT, CDR2 FQNNGV. The V and J ends lost 1 base and 7 bases respectively, with 19 bases between them. The variable domain in full, completed from reference TRBV11-2 and TRBJ2-2, reads EAGVAQSPRYKIIEKRQSVAFWCNPISGHATLYWYQQILGQGPKLLIQFQNNGVVDDSQLPKDRFSAERLKGVDSTLKIQPAKLEDSAVYLCASSLGTFATVGGELFFGEGSRLTVL.

This clone was observed once. The chain links TRBV5-1 to TRBJ2-1, with D possibly being TRBD1 or TRBD2 (5 bases each). Trimming took off 4 bases at V and 1 base at J, with 12 bases between the two ends. Looked up from germline, CDR1 is SGHRS and CDR2 is YFSETQ. This CDR3 is built from 15 residues. CDR3 DNA: TGCGCCAGCAGCGGTGGGACCAATTCCTACAATGAGCAGTTCTTC. This codes for CASSGGTNSYNEQFF.

The rearrangement joins TRBV7-6 to TRBJ2-1; no definite D call. The CDR3 consists of 12 residues. V was trimmed by 5 bases and J by 6 bases, leaving 8 bases between them. Germline lookup yields CDR1 SGHVS and CDR2 FNYEAQ. CDR3 amino acids: CASSTGANEQFF. Here the CDR3 DNA reads TGTGCCAGCAGCACGGGTGCCAATGAGCAGTTCTTC.

The rearrangement links TRBV7-7 to TRBJ1-1, with D hard to call. This CDR3 is 13 amino acids long. V lost 1 base, J lost 2 bases, and 5 bases lay in between. Germline V gene lookup returns CDR1 SSHAT and CDR2 FNYEAQ (reference sequence). The CDR3 nucleotides read TGTGCCAGCAGCTTAGATGTAAACACTGAAGCTTTCTTT. Its translation: CASSLDVNTEAFF.

The genes are TRBV5-8 and TRBJ1-2; possible D gene TRBD1, 6 bases. From germline, CDR1 is SGHTS and CDR2 YDEGEE. The CDR3 is made up of 13 amino acids. V lost 4 bases and J lost 1, with 8 bases in between. The CDR3 loop reads CASSQDSNYGYTF. CDR3 DNA: TGTGCCAGCAGCCAGGACAGTAACTATGGCTACACCTTC.

The genes are TRBV27 and TRBJ2-7; TRBD2 agrees at 11 bases. With 6 bases clipped from V and 5 bases from J, the junction kept 12 bases outside the gene matches. The CDR3 runs 16 residues. Germline V gene lookup returns CDR1 MNHEY and CDR2 SMNVEV (reference sequence). CDR3 nucleotide sequence: TGTGCCAGCAGCCCCCTCGAACTAGCGGGAGACGACGAGCAGTACTTC. Encoded protein: CASSPLELAGDDEQYF.

The chain combines TRBV25-1 with TRBJ1-1; D may be TRBD1 (5 bases). The CDR3 extends over 13 amino acids. The germline V gene has CDR1 MGHDK and CDR2 SYGVNS. V was clipped by 4 bases and J by 3 bases, with 9 bases between them. The CDR3 protein is CASSVGEYTEAFF. The CDR3 DNA reads as TGTGCCAGCAGTGTAGGGGAGTACACTGAAGCTTTCTTT.

This clone was seen more than once but under ten times. The V and J genes are TRBV6-1 and TRBJ2-2; the match to TRBD1 covers 8 bases. This CDR3 region has 12 residues. The germline V gene encodes CDR1 MNHNS and CDR2 SASEGT. The CDR3 DNA sequence: TGTGGTCTATTACAGGGGGCCGGGGAGCTGTTTTTT. Translating it yields CGLLQGAGELFF.

This clone was seen only a few times. The chain has TRBV7-2 and TRBJ1-1; D not resolved. The CDR3 is 15 residues long. Looked up from germline, CDR1 is SGHTA and CDR2 is FQGNSA. V lost 2 bases to trimming and J lost 2 bases, with 12 bases between them. In DNA, the CDR3 is TGTGCCAGCAGCTTACACGGCGGGGTTAACACTGAAGCTTTCTTT. Protein product: CASSLHGGVNTEAFF. The full variable domain, rest sourced from reference TRBV7-2 and TRBJ1-1, is GAGVSQSPSNKVTEKGKDVELRCDPISGHTALYWYRQSLGQGLEFLIYFQGNSAPDKSGLPSDRFSAERTGGSVSTLTIQRTQQEDSAVYLCASSLHGGVNTEAFFGQGTRLTVV.

The chain is built from TRBV10-3 and TRBJ2-6; D is undetermined. The CDR3 length is 17 residues. The V end was cut by 3 bases, the J end by 0 bases, with 12 bases between. CDR1 and CDR2 from the germline V gene are ENHRY and SYGVKD. CDR3 DNA sequence: TGTGCCATCAGTGACCCCGCAGCAATCTCTGGGGCCAACGTCCTGACTTTC. Its protein product is CAISDPAAISGANVLTF.